Listed here are 8 T cell receptor beta chains from one sample, sequenced in a study of early stage breast cancer tumors. Repertoires were generated with immunoSEQ multiplex PCR, while TCRdb's copy carries only in-frame clones and drops some. Altogether 45,000 to 60,000 clones are present, about 89% being singletons, with the ten largest covering around 5%. The sample taken for sequencing was blood. These receptors were collected from a person aged 65 to 79 with breast cancer.

The chain carries TRBV11-3 and TRBJ2-3, with TRBD2 as a possible D gene (7 bases). V was trimmed by 4 bases and J by 4 bases, leaving 15 bases between them. The CDR3 sequence is 15 residues long. The germline V gene has CDR1 SGHNT and CDR2 YENEEA. CDR3 amino acids: CASSSRAGAADTQYF. The CDR3 DNA sequence: TGTGCCAGCAGCTCCCGCGCGGGGGCGGCAGATACGCAGTATTTT.

The chain has TRBV28 and TRBJ2-7, with 16 bases aligning to TRBD2. Germline assignment: CDR1 MDHEN and CDR2 SYDVKM. The CDR3 has 15 amino acids. V was clipped by 5 bases and J by 6 bases; unmatched bases: 4. The CDR3 sequence: CASSLGLAGGREQYF. CDR3 DNA: TGTGCCAGCAGTCTGGGACTAGCGGGAGGGCGCGAGCAGTACTTC.

J is TRBJ2-7 and V is TRBV10-3; 9 bases agree with TRBD1. The CDR3 length is 15 residues. The J segment lost 5 bases and the V segment lost 2 bases, leaving 7 bases of the junction unmatched. Germline CDR1 and CDR2: ENHRY and SYGVKD. In nucleotides, the CDR3 is TGTGCCATCAGTGAGGGGGGGGACAGGGATAACGAGCAGTACTTC. It encodes CAISEGGDRDNEQYF.

V is TRBV4-1 and J is TRBJ2-5, with TRBD2 matching over 7 bases. The CDR3 runs 17 residues. The trim removed 1 base at V and 5 bases at J, leaving 13 bases unmatched. Germline CDR1 is MGHRA and CDR2 is YSYEKL. CDR3 nucleotide sequence: TGCGCCAGCAGCCAAGGGGCTAGCGGTTTAGGATGGGAGACCCAGTACTTC. Translating gives CASSQGASGLGWETQYF.

V usage is TRBV4-1 and J usage is TRBJ1-6, with unresolved D. Germline-derived CDR1 and CDR2 are MGHRA and YSYEKL. Trimming removed 2 bases from V and 5 bases from J, with 16 bases in between. The CDR3 loop spans 17 amino acids. CDR3 DNA: TGCGCCAGCAGCCAACTACTATCGAGCATCCATAATTCACCCCTCCACTTT. Protein product: CASSQLLSSIHNSPLHF.

V and J are TRBV6-5 and TRBJ2-3; 10 bases align to TRBD2. Germline V CDR1 and CDR2: MNHEY, SVGAGI. Trimming cost V 8 bases and J 6 bases; bases outside gene matches: 5. CDR3 length: 13 amino acids. The chain's CDR3 is CASSPSGSDTQYF. CDR3 DNA sequence: TGTGCCAGCTCCCCTAGCGGGAGTGATACGCAGTATTTT.

The chain's CDR3 is CSVGFSQYGYTF. CDR3 nucleotides: TGCAGCGTTGGTTTCAGTCAGTATGGCTACACCTTC. V and J are TRBV29-1 and TRBJ1-2; no clear D. Per the germline V gene, CDR1 is SQVTM and CDR2 is ANQGSEA. This CDR3 is 12 amino acids long. V lost 4 bases and J lost 5, with 11 bases in between.

The chain employs TRBV4-1 and TRBJ2-5, with 10 bases identical to TRBD2. The CDR3 is made up of 18 amino acids. V gave up 0 bases and J gave up 2 bases; unmatched junction bases: 9. Per the germline V gene, CDR1 is MGHRA and CDR2 is YSYEKL. CDR3 loop: CASSQELQLAGLQETQYF. The CDR3, as DNA: TGCGCCAGCAGCCAAGAGCTCCAACTAGCGGGGTTACAAGAGACCCAGTACTTC.